The 31 T cell receptor beta chains listed next were all sequenced from one sample in a study of blood T cell repertoires in COVID-19. Repertoires were generated with immunoSEQ multiplex PCR, while TCRdb's copy carries only in-frame clones and drops some. Among some 530,000 clones listed, 75% to 90% were seen once. Sequencing was performed on peripheral blood. Receptor source: a human donor in a cohort sampled during active COVID-19.

V gene TRBV30 combines with J gene TRBJ2-1; 8 bases fit TRBD2. Germline trimming cut 3 bases from V and 4 bases from J; bases unmatched to any gene: 8. The V gene's germline CDR1 is GTSNPN and CDR2 SVGIG (reference sequence). This CDR3 contains 15 residues. CDR3 protein: CAWSDHGGRYNEQFF. CDR3 nucleotides: TGTGCCTGGAGCGATCATGGCGGGAGGTACAATGAGCAGTTCTTC.

In its sample, this clone was seen a few times. The chain employs TRBV7-2 and TRBJ1-1; a possible D gene is TRBD1 (6 bases). This CDR3 region has 17 residues. Germline V gene lookup returns CDR1 SGHTA and CDR2 FQGNSA. V was cut by 1 base and J by 4 bases, with 19 bases left in between. The chain's CDR3 is CASSLGGLTGDGTEAFF. The CDR3 region has the DNA TGTGCCAGCAGCTTAGGGGGCCTGACAGGTGACGGCACTGAAGCTTTCTTT.

In this sample, this clone turned up once. The V gene is TRBV3-1 (or the pseudogene TRBV3-2), the J gene TRBJ2-7, with 12 bases aligning to TRBD2. V trimming: 3 bases; J trimming: 2 bases; junction bases outside the gene matches: 5. The CDR3 covers 16 residues. The germline CDR1 and CDR2 sequences are LGHDT and YNNKEL (reference sequence). The CDR3 here is CASSQGLAGVPYEQYF. Here the CDR3 DNA reads TGTGCCAGCAGCCAGGGACTAGCGGGTGTACCCTACGAGCAGTACTTC.

The chain carries TRBV7-3 and TRBJ2-1; tentatively, D is TRBD2 (7 bases). This CDR3 contains 16 residues. The V end was cut by 0 bases, the J end by 5 bases, with 14 bases between. Germline CDR1 SGHTA, CDR2 FQGTGA. CDR3 nucleotide sequence: TGTGCCAGCAGCTTAACCGGGGGGCGTCCAGACAATGAGCAGTTCTTC. It specifies CASSLTGGRPDNEQFF.

This rearrangement joins TRBV30 to TRBJ1-2; no reliable D call. Germline V gene data show CDR1 as GTSNPN and CDR2 as SVGIG (reference sequence). The CDR3 contains 15 residues. V was pared by 0 bases and J by 3 bases, with 14 bases between. CDR3 residues: CAWSVGLERHYGYTF. The CDR3 DNA sequence: TGTGCCTGGAGTGTGGGTCTTGAGAGGCACTATGGCTACACCTTC. Filled out from reference TRBV30 and TRBJ1-2, the complete variable domain reads SQTIHQWPATLVQPVGSPLSLECTVEGTSNPNLYWYRQAAGRGLQLLFYSVGIGQISSEVPQNLSASRPQDRQFILSSKKLLLSDSGFYLCAWSVGLERHYGYTFGSGTRLTVV.

The CDR3 region is CASSPYLSGGPDEQYF. The CDR3 region has the DNA TGTGCCAGCAGCCCCTACTTATCGGGAGGGCCCGACGAGCAGTACTTC. The gene calls are TRBV7-9 and TRBJ2-7, with TRBD2 matching over 8 bases. The CDR3 contains 16 residues. Germline V gives CDR1 SEHNR, CDR2 FQNEAQ (reference sequence). V lost 5 bases to trimming and J lost 5 bases; unmatched junction nucleotides: 14.

This chain connects TRBV28 to TRBJ2-3; 14 nucleotides agree with TRBD2. With V trimmed by 4 bases and J by 5 bases, 2 bases remained unmatched. Germline V gene lookup returns CDR1 MDHEN and CDR2 SYDVKM. The CDR3 consists of 15 residues. The CDR3 sequence: CASSSTSGRVDTQYF. The CDR3 DNA is TGTGCCAGCAGTTCGACTAGCGGGAGGGTAGATACGCAGTATTTT. The variable domain in full, with the rest retrieved from reference TRBV28 and TRBJ2-3, is DVKVTQSSRYLVKRTGEKVFLECVQDMDHENMFWYRQDPGLGLRLIYFSYDVKMKEKGDIPEGYSVSREKKERFSLILESASTNQTSMYLCASSSTSGRVDTQYFGPGTRLTVL.

V gene TRBV6-5 combines with J gene TRBJ2-5, with D hard to call. This CDR3 is 14 amino acids long. CDR1 is MNHEY, CDR2 SVGAGI, per germline. V gave up 4 bases and J gave up 5 bases, with 14 bases separating them. The CDR3 is CASSFLLGGETQYF. DNA for the CDR3: TGTGCCAGCAGTTTCCTTTTAGGCGGCGAGACCCAGTACTTC.

The chain links TRBV6-6 to TRBJ2-7; 7 nucleotides align to TRBD2. After removal of 4 bases from V and 6 bases from J, the junction contained 6 bases not matched to a gene. CDR1 and CDR2 from the germline V gene are MNHNY and SVGAGI (reference sequence). This CDR3 comprises 13 residues. CDR3 residues: CASSFSREGEQYF. The CDR3 DNA reads TGTGCCAGCAGTTTTAGTAGGGAGGGCGAGCAGTACTTC.

The rearrangement links TRBV4-2 to TRBJ2-1; D is unresolved. V was pared by 1 base and J by 8 bases, with 15 bases between. Per the germline V gene, CDR1 is LGHNA and CDR2 is YNFKEQ. This CDR3 is built from 15 residues. The CDR3 protein is CASSQAASGIDEQFF. As DNA, the CDR3 is TGTGCCAGCAGCCAAGCCGCCTCAGGAATCGATGAGCAGTTCTTC.

This clone came up a few times. This chain links TRBV7-3 with TRBJ2-1; TRBD2 aligns across 7 bases. Germline values: CDR1 SGHTA, CDR2 FQGTGA. The CDR3 has 18 residues. Unmatched junction bases numbered 13, after V lost 5 bases and J lost 0 bases. The CDR3 here is CASSPGRGTRSSYNEQFF. The DNA for the CDR3 is TGTGCCAGCAGCCCCGGGCGGGGGACCCGAAGCTCCTACAATGAGCAGTTCTTC.

This clone came up once. The chain links TRBV12-3 or TRBV12-4 to TRBJ2-7; unclear D gene. This CDR3 has 12 amino acids. The germline V and J ends were trimmed by 3 bases and 5 bases, with 8 bases remaining between them. The CDR3 DNA reads as TGTGCCAGCAGTTTCTTTGGAGACGAGCAGTACTTC. This sequence encodes CASSFFGDEQYF.

This chain joins TRBV5-1 and TRBJ1-4; 11 nucleotides line up with TRBD1. The CDR3 is 17 residues long. Germline loops: CDR1 SGHRS, CDR2 YFSETQ. V shed 4 bases, J shed 1 base, and the junction held 6 bases outside the gene matches. Written as DNA, the CDR3 is TGCGCCAGCAGCCCGGGACAGGGGGTTATAACTAATGAAAAACTGTTTTTT. This gives the protein CASSPGQGVITNEKLFF.

The chain has TRBV5-1 and TRBJ1-4; D is possibly TRBD1 (5 bases). V was trimmed by 0 bases and J by 3 bases, leaving 9 bases between them. CDR1 SGHRS and CDR2 YFSETQ come from the germline V gene. There are 15 residues in the CDR3. DNA for the CDR3: TGCGCCAGCAGCTTGGAACAGGCCTCTAATGAAAAACTGTTTTTT. This sequence encodes CASSLEQASNEKLFF.

The CDR3, as DNA: TGTGCCAGCAGCTTAAGGCCGAGCGAGGGCGAGCAGTACTTC. Residues: CASSLRPSEGEQYF. The V and J genes are TRBV11-2 and TRBJ2-7; D is possibly TRBD2 (5 bases). The CDR3 spans 14 residues. The V end was cut by 2 bases, the J end by 6 bases, with 14 bases between. The germline CDR1 and CDR2 sequences are SGHAT and FQNNGV.

This clone was seen just once. The chain is built from TRBV30 and TRBJ1-2; TRBD1 aligns across 8 bases. Unmatched junction bases numbered 7, after V lost 0 bases and J lost 4 bases. The CDR3 is 15 residues long. The V gene's germline CDR1 is GTSNPN and CDR2 SVGIG (reference sequence). The CDR3 region has the DNA TGTGCCTGGAGTGTACGCGGGACAGGCATCTATGGCTACACCTTC. Residues: CAWSVRGTGIYGYTF. The full variable domain, rest sourced from reference TRBV30 and TRBJ1-2, is SQTIHQWPATLVQPVGSPLSLECTVEGTSNPNLYWYRQAAGRGLQLLFYSVGIGQISSEVPQNLSASRPQDRQFILSSKKLLLSDSGFYLCAWSVRGTGIYGYTFGSGTRLTVV.

This chain uses TRBV19 with TRBJ1-5; 12 bases align to TRBD1. The CDR3 totals 15 residues. Looked up from germline, CDR1 is LNHDA and CDR2 is SQIVND (reference sequence). Germline trimming cut 3 bases from V and 4 bases from J; bases unmatched to any gene: 1. The CDR3 is CASSMGQGANQPQHF. The CDR3 DNA is TGTGCCAGTAGTATGGGACAGGGGGCGAATCAGCCCCAGCATTTT.

The rearrangement uses TRBV7-2 and TRBJ2-1, with a possible D match to TRBD1 (6 bases). There are 15 residues in the CDR3. V shed 2 bases and J shed 8 bases, with 16 bases lying between them. The germline V gene has CDR1 SGHTA and CDR2 FQGNSA. The CDR3 sequence: CASSLQTGISHEQFF. The CDR3 DNA sequence: TGTGCCAGCAGCTTACAGACAGGAATCTCTCATGAGCAGTTCTTC.

This chain uses TRBV11-2 with TRBJ1-5, with TRBD1 as a possible D gene (5 bases). CDR3 length equals 13 residues. Germline V CDR1 and CDR2: SGHAT, FQNNGV. With 5 bases removed from V and 0 bases from J, the gap between germline ends came to 5 bases. CDR3 region: CASSDSSNQPQHF. CDR3 coding DNA: TGTGCCAGCAGCGACAGTAGCAATCAGCCCCAGCATTTT.

The chain combines TRBV5-1 with TRBJ1-1; 8 bases fit TRBD1. The CDR3 runs to 17 residues. V lost 5 bases to trimming and J lost 1 base; unmatched junction nucleotides: 13. Looked up from germline, CDR1 is SGHRS and CDR2 is YFSETQ. CDR3 loop: CASRMGQVTVANTEAFF. The CDR3 DNA sequence: TGCGCCAGCAGAATGGGACAGGTGACAGTGGCGAACACTGAAGCTTTCTTT.

This chain joins TRBV7-9 and TRBJ2-2, with 9 bases aligning to TRBD2. The CDR3 is made up of 17 amino acids. Germline V lookup: CDR1 SEHNR, CDR2 FQNEAQ (reference sequence). Trimming took 2 bases from V and 4 from J; bases not matched to a gene: 8. The CDR3 DNA reads TGTGCCAGCAGCTTATTCGGCGGGAGGGCCGGCACCGGGGAGCTGTTTTTT. Protein sequence: CASSLFGGRAGTGELFF.

This clone was seen only a few times. The chain links TRBV2 to TRBJ1-1; D is undetermined. The CDR3 extends over 13 amino acids. Trimming removed 5 bases at V and 0 bases at J, with 7 bases between. Per the germline V gene, CDR1 is SNHLY and CDR2 is FYNNEI. CDR3 sequence reads: CASSQAMNTEAFF. In nucleotides, the CDR3 is TGTGCCAGCAGTCAGGCCATGAACACTGAAGCTTTCTTT.

V and J are TRBV20-1 and TRBJ1-2; 7 nucleotides line up with TRBD1. Losses at the gene ends were 3 bases for V and 4 bases for J; bases not matched to a gene: 11. Germline V gives CDR1 DFQATT, CDR2 SNEGSKA (reference sequence). The CDR3 contains 15 residues. This CDR3 reads CSASGESDRAYGYTF. The DNA for the CDR3 is TGCAGTGCTAGTGGGGAGTCCGACAGGGCCTATGGCTACACCTTC.

The CDR3 DNA reads as TGTGCCAGCAGCCAAGAACCCCCCCACAGGGGAGCTAACTATGGCTACACCTTC. Translated, it gives CASSQEPPHRGANYGYTF. This chain joins TRBV14 and TRBJ1-2; the match to TRBD1 covers 7 bases. Looked up from germline, CDR1 is SGHDN and CDR2 is FVKESK. The trim removed 0 bases at V and 0 bases at J, leaving 10 bases unmatched. The CDR3 is made up of 18 amino acids.

The V and J genes are TRBV10-2 and TRBJ2-7; maybe TRBD1 (5 bases). Trimming took 7 bases from V and 7 from J, leaving 20 bases between them. The CDR3 runs to 14 residues. Germline CDR1 reads WSHSY; CDR2 reads SAAADI. Here the CDR3 reads CASKNPGPAGEQYF. In nucleotides, the CDR3 is TGCGCCAGCAAAAACCCTGGCCCCGCAGGGGAGCAGTACTTC.

The chain recombines TRBV2 with TRBJ2-3; possible D gene TRBD2, 7 bases. The CDR3 length is 13 residues. V lost 8 bases, J lost 6 bases, and 15 bases lay in between. Germline V gene data show CDR1 as SNHLY and CDR2 as FYNNEI. In DNA form, the CDR3 reads TGTGCCAGCGGGGGCGGGGGAGTCGATACGCAGTATTTT. This codes for CASGGGGVDTQYF.

The rearrangement joins TRBV7-8 to TRBJ2-2; perhaps TRBD1 as D (5 bases). CDR1 and CDR2 (germline): SGHVS, FQNEAQ. This CDR3 has 13 residues. The V end was cut by 1 base, the J end by 6 bases, with 6 bases between. CDR3 amino acids: CASSLVRAGELFF. The CDR3 region has the DNA TGTGCCAGCAGCTTAGTCAGGGCCGGGGAGCTGTTTTTT.

This chain links TRBV15 with TRBJ1-2; a possible D gene is TRBD1 (5 bases). The CDR3 runs to 14 residues. The germline gives CDR1 LNHNV, CDR2 YYDKDF (reference sequence). V was shortened by 0 bases and J by 2 bases, with 7 bases between the two germline ends. The CDR3 spells CATSRDRGNYGYTF. The CDR3 DNA follows: TGTGCCACCAGCAGAGATCGGGGGAACTATGGCTACACCTTC.

The chain links TRBV5-1 to TRBJ2-1; the match to TRBD2 covers 10 bases. Germline trimming cut 3 bases from V and 2 bases from J; bases unmatched to any gene: 5. The CDR3 loop spans 16 amino acids. CDR1 is SGHRS, CDR2 YFSETQ, per germline. In DNA form, the CDR3 reads TGCGCCAGCAGCTCCGTAGCGGGAGGTCCCTACAATGAGCAGTTCTTC. Amino acids: CASSSVAGGPYNEQFF.

The chain carries TRBV28 and TRBJ1-2; 8 positions match TRBD1. Trimming cost V 6 bases and J 6 bases; bases outside gene matches: 24. The CDR3 has 19 residues. From germline, CDR1 is MDHEN and CDR2 SYDVKM. CDR3 coding DNA: TGTGCCAGCAGGGGGGACAGGCCCTCTCTTCACCCCAAGGTCCATGGCTACACCTTC. Its translation is CASRGDRPSLHPKVHGYTF.

J is TRBJ1-2 and V is TRBV3-1 (or the pseudogene TRBV3-2); the match to TRBD1 covers 8 bases. Germline lookup yields CDR1 LGHDT and CDR2 YNNKEL (reference sequence). The length of the CDR3 is 18 residues. With 3 bases clipped from V and 4 bases from J, the junction kept 16 bases outside the gene matches. Here the CDR3 DNA reads TGTGCCAGCAGCCATCTCCGGGTACAGGGGGGTGAGACCTATGGCTACACCTTC. Translating gives CASSHLRVQGGETYGYTF.